This T cell receptor beta chain was sequenced during a study of beta chain features in type 1 diabetes. Every bit of the isolated RNA underwent reverse transcription, so sequencing read expressed TCRB transcripts. Produced via immunoSEQ multiplex PCR; TCRdb's table is partial and in-frame only. Of over 100,000 clones in the sample, less than 40% were seen once. Study results and caveats: Sequencing the cDNA could make cells with high TCR expression show up more than they should.

V lost 0 bases and J 9 bases, leaving 16 bases between the germline ends. CDR1 and CDR2 from the germline V gene are SGHRS and YFSETQ. The CDR3 consists of 15 residues. This clone was observed a few times. Its antigen is unidentified. This chain connects TRBV5-1 to TRBJ2-1; D might be TRBD2 (5 bases). The sample comprised stem cell memory CD4+ T cells from blood. The TCR comes from a woman aged 18-29 years in good health. The CDR3, as DNA: TGCGCCAGCAGCTTGGGTAGTAGCGCAGGCGGTGAGCAGTTCTTC. Translating it yields CASSLGSSAGGEQFF.